This TCR beta chain comes out of a study of cytomegalovirus exposure and HLA in healthy donors (dated by TCRdb to about 2017). General notes on the study: An earlier analysis of roughly 500 of the donors reported 250 to 350 Gb of sequence data and 120 million or so unique TCR beta sequences from roughly 200 million T cells. Roughly 300 gigabases of sequencing data and 75 million to 85 million unique TCR sequences made up an early release that covered nearly 650 HLA-typed donors. Of the approximately 400 genotyped donors, approximately 83% fell in the genetic ancestry cluster associated with self-reported Caucasian donors. The aim of the study was to test whether cataloging public T cell receptors could identify signatures of past pathogen exposure. The T cell repertoires of 666 subjects were profiled by immunosequencing and related to cytomegalovirus serostatus. Besides the first cohort of 550 to 750 subjects, a separate validation cohort made up of over 95 different subjects was used. The study combined high-throughput TCR immunosequencing, statistical association of individual TCRs with disease status, and machine learning to predict cytomegalovirus infection status. To study patterns of TCR occurrence, a later analysis re-analyzed previously published TCR beta repertoires from 650 to 750 donors and added high-resolution HLA genotyping. Rather than using new phenotypic data, the later analysis identified candidate immune exposures from TCR beta sequences and from how often those sequences occurred across donors. In an earlier analysis of roughly 600 of the donors, high-throughput TCR beta sequencing was used to judge whether each TCR beta V gene segment behaved as functional or pseudogenic. Alongside the repertoire data, information on donor age, sex, ethnicity and CMV serostatus was compiled. Genome-wide SNP genotypes for about 65% of the roughly 670 donors were used in a later genetic analysis, which treated that subset as a discovery cohort. Every repertoire in the discovery cohort had been generated on one and the same sequencing platform. HLA typing covered class I and class II loci at four-digit resolution. Typing coverage varied by locus: roughly 620-640 donors for A, B, C, DRB1 and DQB1; more than 500 for DQA1; approximately 570 for DPA1; 400 to 480 for DPB1. Several DR-DQ haplotypes were treated as single units for association and clustering because of strong linkage in the cohort. Among around 400 genotyped donors of the cohort, an average of around 240,000 unique TCR beta nucleotide sequences were sequenced per donor, roughly 20% of them non-productive. Summary of the overall study and its limitations: In vitro tests confirmed that a few of the cytomegalovirus-associated TCR beta chains recognize cytomegalovirus antigens. Because counts were too low, about 15 rarely observed V segments, including chromosome 9 orphons, were left out of the earlier analysis of approximately 580 of the donors. When HLA alleles, especially DR and DQ, strongly co-occurred, attributing TCR associations to individual alleles was difficult. Most TCR sequences were observed very rarely across donors, whereas some public TCRs were present in many individuals. A later genetic analysis reported fewer N-insertions in productive TCRs among donors in an Asian-associated ancestry cluster than the approximately 700-donor mean. A later analysis found that most CMV-associated TCR beta chains appeared HLA-restricted, with HLA associations seemingly driven largely by CMV exposure. Roughly uniform sequencing depth across donors was assumed in presence/absence analyses, although this assumption may not hold. In a later analysis, TCR association rates were found to vary across HLA loci, with the most associated TCRs seen for DRB1 alleles and the fewest for HLA-C alleles. According to a later analysis, parvovirus B19, influenza, CMV and Epstein-Barr virus appeared linked to several top co-occurrence clusters. In the study, roughly 160 TCR beta chains were listed as associated with cytomegalovirus. According to the authors, the approach could potentially be generalized to other disease states and immunological phenotypes. An earlier analysis of 450 to 750 of the donors showed that most TCR beta V segments appeared in productive rearrangements either about 87% or about 30% of the time, which broadly matched IMGT annotations. A later analysis associated 16,951 TCR beta sequences with specific HLA alleles at a false discovery rate of 0.05. For the cohort, immune exposure information was limited to CMV serostatus. The sequencing pipeline was judged likely to have produced a cluster of highly shared sequence variants as a technical artifact. This cohort had only TCR beta chains sequenced, and the lack of alpha or paired-chain data limited which features could be detected. The 87-base-pair reads could not distinguish some IMGT-functional V segments, including TRBV6-2 and TRBV6-3, so those segments were excluded. Cytomegalovirus status was reported to be diagnosed by the classifier with high specificity and sensitivity in both the original and validation cohorts. A further reported finding was that TCR beta sequences accurately predicted the HLA-A and HLA-B alleles for most subjects in the first cohort. Because some donors lacked HLA typing at each locus, the association tests relied only on the typed subset. A later analysis found that HLA-associated TCR beta chains were more clonally expanded and had lower generation probabilities than equally common non-associated chains. An association between a missense DCLRE1C variant and V-gene and J-gene trimming of TCR beta chains was found in a later genetic analysis and replicated in an independent cohort. Linkage disequilibrium might explain the correlated functional status among segregating V segments, but an unknown experimental factor could not be ruled out.

The cohort comprised around 690 healthy bone marrow donors. All cohort members were sampled while nominally healthy, although unrecorded immune exposures were likely present. The donor tested CMV seronegative, placing the donor among the 352 seronegative members of the cohort. Every donor gave a peripheral blood sample, and the peripheral blood mononuclear cells from that sample were used for TCR beta sequencing. The Qiagen DNeasy Blood Extraction Kit was used to extract genomic DNA from the blood cell samples. To note about this clone: Which antigen it targets is not known. Base quality data are lacking; no much larger clone is found one base away.

V loses 3 bases, J loses 5 bases, and the germline ends lie 13 bases apart. The cysteine opens and the phenylalanine closes a CDR3 of 14 amino acids. Kept here is only the CDR3 DNA, which spans 42 bases and is read in frame from base 1. From a lookup of the germline V gene, CDR1 and CDR2 are ENHRY and SYGVKD. Receptors were amplified or captured by the immunoSEQ multiplex PCR assay. For the multiplex PCR, a mixture combining 60 forward primers for TCR Vbeta segments and 13 reverse primers for TCR Jbeta segments was used. Amplification of the CDR3 region of rearranged TCR beta genes was performed with a multiplex PCR assay on genomic DNA. On the Illumina HiSeq System, the amplified TCR beta libraries were sequenced as 87-base-pair reads. The source study handled its data this way. In a later analysis, tens of millions of unique TCR beta chains were counted across the 650 to 750 repertoires, and some 10 million of these chains were shared by at least two donors. To remove PCR and sequencing errors, raw reads were error-corrected and collapsed into unique sequences using a nearest-neighbor algorithm that merged closely related sequences. V, D and J gene segments were assigned by aligning CDR3 sequences to IMGT reference sequences. For a sequence to be retained, a match of at least six nucleotides was required to both a V gene segment and a J gene segment. Rearrangements were classified as productive when the CDR3 lacked stop codons and remained in frame with V and J, and all other rearrangements were classified as non-productive. Following IMGT convention, CDR3 was defined as the stretch from the second conserved V-encoded cysteine up to the conserved J-encoded phenylalanine. The earlier analysis of approximately 590 of the donors excluded any sequence lacking an unambiguous match to a single V gene segment. In an earlier analysis of several hundred of the donors, V segments were called functional above 56.7% productive rearrangements and were called segregating when the between-donor standard deviation exceeded 5%. A statistical classification framework was built to diagnose cytomegalovirus status from the catalog of TCR beta chain sequences. V and J gene assignment, in a later analysis, came from comparing TCR nucleotide sequences with IMGT/GENE-DB human TR gene sequences. Using the TCRdist pipeline, a later analysis assigned CDR3 sequences along with most-parsimonious VDJ recombination scenarios. A later analysis defined each TCR beta chain by its CDR3 amino acid sequence plus V-gene family, and excluded reads lacking a unique V-gene family. To address suspected cross-contamination and a sequencing artifact, a later analysis removed several hundred highly shared, low-generation-probability nucleotide sequences. In a later analysis, a clonal expansion index for each public chain was calculated from normalized within-repertoire ranks of inferred template counts. Generation probabilities in a later analysis came from a VDJ recombination model fitted to out-of-frame rearrangements, and those results were checked against IGoR. In a later analysis, TCR-TCR, TCR-HLA and TCR-CMV co-occurrence was scored with hypergeometric tests, and a repertoire-size bias correction was applied to TCR pairs. False discovery rates were estimated in a later analysis by permuting HLA or CMV assignments 20 times. A later analysis grouped co-occurring TCRs with DBSCAN, adding TCRdist sequence similarity when clustering within HLA-allele-positive subsets. Co-occurrence clustering excluded repertoires with fewer than 30,000 or more than 120,000 public chains, plus five with anomalous nucleotide sharing. The table was pulled from immuneACCESS by TCRdb, which kept in-frame rearrangements only. Such tables lose some clones; where checked, under half of the loss comes from unresolved V genes, and the rest has no known cause. V, J and clone size were drawn from that table, and D and trimming were deduced from the DNA. The sample includes about 140,000 clones, with roughly 90% observed a single time. The biggest ten clones account for roughly 0.5% of the sample.

The clonotype originates from a middle-aged woman in good health and CMV-seronegative. Specimen: PBMCs. The chain is encoded by TRBV10-3 joined to TRBJ2-5; the D gene is unclear. The CDR3 protein: CAISDGSHTETQYF. The nucleotide sequence is TGTGCCATCAGTGACGGGTCGCACACGGAGACCCAGTACTTC.